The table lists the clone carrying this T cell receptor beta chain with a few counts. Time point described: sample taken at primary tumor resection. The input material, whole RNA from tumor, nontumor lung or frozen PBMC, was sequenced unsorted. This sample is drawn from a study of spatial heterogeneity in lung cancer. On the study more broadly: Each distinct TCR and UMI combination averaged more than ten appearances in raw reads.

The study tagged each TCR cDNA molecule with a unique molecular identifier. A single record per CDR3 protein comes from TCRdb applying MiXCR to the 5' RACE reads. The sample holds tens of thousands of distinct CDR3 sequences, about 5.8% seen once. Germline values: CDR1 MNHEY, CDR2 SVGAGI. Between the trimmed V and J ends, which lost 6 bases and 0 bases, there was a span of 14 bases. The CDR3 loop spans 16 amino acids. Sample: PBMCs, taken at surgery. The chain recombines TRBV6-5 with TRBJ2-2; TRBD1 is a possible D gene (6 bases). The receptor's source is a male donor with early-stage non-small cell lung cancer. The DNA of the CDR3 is TGTGCCAGCAGGGCGGTAGGGACAACGAACACCGGGGAGCTGTTTTTT. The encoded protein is CASRAVGTTNTGELFF.